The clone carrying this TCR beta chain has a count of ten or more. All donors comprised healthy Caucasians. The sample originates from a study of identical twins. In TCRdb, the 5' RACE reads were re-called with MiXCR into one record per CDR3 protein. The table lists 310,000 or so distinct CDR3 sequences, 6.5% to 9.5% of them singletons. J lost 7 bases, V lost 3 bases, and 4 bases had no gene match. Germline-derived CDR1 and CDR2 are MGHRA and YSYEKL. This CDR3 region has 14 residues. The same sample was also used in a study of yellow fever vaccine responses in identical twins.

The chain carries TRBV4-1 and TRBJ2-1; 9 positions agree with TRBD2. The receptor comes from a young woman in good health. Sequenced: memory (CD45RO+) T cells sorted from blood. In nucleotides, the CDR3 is TGCGCCAGCAGCCAGCGGGAGGGCTGGAATGAGCAGTTCTTC. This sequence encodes CASSQREGWNEQFF.